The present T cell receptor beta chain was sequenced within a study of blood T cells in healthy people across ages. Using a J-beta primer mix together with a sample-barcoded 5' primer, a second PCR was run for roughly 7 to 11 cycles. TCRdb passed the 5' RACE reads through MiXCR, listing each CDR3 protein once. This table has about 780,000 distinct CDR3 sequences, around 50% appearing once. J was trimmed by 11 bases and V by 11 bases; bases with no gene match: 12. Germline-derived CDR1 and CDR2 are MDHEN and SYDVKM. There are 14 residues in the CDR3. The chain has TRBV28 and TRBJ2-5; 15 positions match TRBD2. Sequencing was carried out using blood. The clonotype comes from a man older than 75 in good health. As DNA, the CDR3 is TGTGCCTCCGCCGGGACTAGCGGGAGGCGGGAGCAGTACTTC. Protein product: CASAGTSGRREQYF.